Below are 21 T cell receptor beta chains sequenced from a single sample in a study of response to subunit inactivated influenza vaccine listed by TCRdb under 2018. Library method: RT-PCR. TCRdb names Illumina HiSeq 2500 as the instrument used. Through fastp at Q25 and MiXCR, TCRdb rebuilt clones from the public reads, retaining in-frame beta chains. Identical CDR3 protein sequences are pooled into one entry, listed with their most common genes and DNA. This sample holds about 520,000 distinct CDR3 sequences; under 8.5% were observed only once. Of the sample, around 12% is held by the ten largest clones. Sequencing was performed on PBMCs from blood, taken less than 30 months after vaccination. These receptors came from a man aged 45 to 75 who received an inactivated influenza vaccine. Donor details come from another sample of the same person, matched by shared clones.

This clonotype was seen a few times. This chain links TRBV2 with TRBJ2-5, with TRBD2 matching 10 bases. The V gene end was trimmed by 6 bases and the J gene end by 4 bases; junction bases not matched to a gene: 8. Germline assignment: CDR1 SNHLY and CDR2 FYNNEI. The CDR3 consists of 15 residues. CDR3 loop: CASSSGRGTGETQYF. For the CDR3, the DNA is TGTGCCAGCAGCAGCGGGAGGGGTACCGGAGAGACCCAGTACTTC.

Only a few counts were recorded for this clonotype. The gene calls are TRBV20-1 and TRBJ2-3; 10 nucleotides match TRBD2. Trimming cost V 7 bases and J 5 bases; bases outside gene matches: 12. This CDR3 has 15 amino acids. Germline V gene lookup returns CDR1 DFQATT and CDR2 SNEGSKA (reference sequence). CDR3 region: CSVPERGGFQDTQYF. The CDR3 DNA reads TGCAGTGTTCCGGAGCGGGGGGGCTTCCAAGATACGCAGTATTTT.

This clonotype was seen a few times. The DNA for the CDR3 is TGTGCCAGCCAATACACAGATACGCAGTATTTT. Its translation: CASQYTDTQYF. V and J are TRBV28 and TRBJ2-3; no firm D call. Germline CDR1 reads MDHEN; CDR2 reads SYDVKM. Trimming left V 8 bases short and J 2 bases short, with 5 bases between. The CDR3 runs 11 residues.

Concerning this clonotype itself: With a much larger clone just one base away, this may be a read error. CDR3 sequence: CASSQGNNVQFF. The CDR3 DNA is TGTGCCAGCAGCCAAGGTAACAATGTGCAGTTCTTC. This chain connects TRBV4-2 to TRBJ2-1; D unresolved. The CDR3 sequence is 12 residues long. Germline-derived CDR1 and CDR2 are LGHNA and YNFKEQ.

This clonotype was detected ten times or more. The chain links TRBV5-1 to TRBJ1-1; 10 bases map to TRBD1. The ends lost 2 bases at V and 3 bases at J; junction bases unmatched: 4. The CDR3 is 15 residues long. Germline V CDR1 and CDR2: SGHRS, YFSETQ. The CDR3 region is CASSFDRGQHTEAFF. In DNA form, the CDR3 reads TGCGCCAGCAGCTTCGACAGGGGGCAGCACACTGAAGCTTTCTTT.

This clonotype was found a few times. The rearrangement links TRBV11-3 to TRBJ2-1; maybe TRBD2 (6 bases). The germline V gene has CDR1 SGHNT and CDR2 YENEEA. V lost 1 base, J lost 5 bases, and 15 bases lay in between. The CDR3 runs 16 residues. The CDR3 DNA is TGTGCCAGCAGCTTAGGGGTGGGGAGGATGAACAATGAGCAGTTCTTC. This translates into CASSLGVGRMNNEQFF. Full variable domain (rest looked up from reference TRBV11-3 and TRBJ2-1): EAGVVQSPRYKIIEKKQPVAFWCNPISGHNTLYWYLQNLGQGPELLIRYENEEAVDDSQLPKDRFSAERLKGVDSTLKIQPAELGDSAVYLCASSLGVGRMNNEQFFGPGTRLTVL.

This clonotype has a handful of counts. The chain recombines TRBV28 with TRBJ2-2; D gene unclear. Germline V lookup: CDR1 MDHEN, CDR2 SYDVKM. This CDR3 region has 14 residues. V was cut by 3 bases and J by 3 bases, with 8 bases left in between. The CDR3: CASSFLVYTGELFF. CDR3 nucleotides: TGTGCCAGCAGTTTTTTGGTGTACACCGGGGAGCTGTTTTTT.

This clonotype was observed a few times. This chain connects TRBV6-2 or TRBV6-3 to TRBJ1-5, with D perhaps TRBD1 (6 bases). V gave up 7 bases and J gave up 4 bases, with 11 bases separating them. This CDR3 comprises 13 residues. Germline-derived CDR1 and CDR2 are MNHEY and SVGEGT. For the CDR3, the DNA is TGTGCCAGCACAGACAGGACAAATCAGCCCCAGCATTTT. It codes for CASTDRTNQPQHF.

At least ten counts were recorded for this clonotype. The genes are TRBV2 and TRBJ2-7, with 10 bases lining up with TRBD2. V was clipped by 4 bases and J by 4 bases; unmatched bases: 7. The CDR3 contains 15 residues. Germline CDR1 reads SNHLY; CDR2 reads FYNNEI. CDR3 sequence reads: CASSASGRASYEQYF. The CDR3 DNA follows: TGTGCCAGCAGTGCAAGCGGGAGGGCCTCGTACGAGCAGTACTTC.

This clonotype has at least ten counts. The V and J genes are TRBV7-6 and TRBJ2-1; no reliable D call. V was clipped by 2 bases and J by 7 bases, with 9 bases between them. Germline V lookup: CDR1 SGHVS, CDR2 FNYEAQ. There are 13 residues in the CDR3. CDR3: CASSLSSRNEQFF. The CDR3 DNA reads TGTGCCAGCAGCTTAAGCTCGAGGAATGAGCAGTTCTTC.

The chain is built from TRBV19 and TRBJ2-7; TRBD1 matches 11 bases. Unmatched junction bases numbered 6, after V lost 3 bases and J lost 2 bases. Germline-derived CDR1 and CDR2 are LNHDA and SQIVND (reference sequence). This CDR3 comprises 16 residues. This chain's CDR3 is CASSISPGQGAYEQYF. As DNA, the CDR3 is TGTGCCAGTAGTATCTCTCCGGGACAGGGGGCCTACGAGCAGTACTTC.

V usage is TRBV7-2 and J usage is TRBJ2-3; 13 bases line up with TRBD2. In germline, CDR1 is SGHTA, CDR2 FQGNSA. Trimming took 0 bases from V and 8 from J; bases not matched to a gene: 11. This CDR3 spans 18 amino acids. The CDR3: CASSLALLAGGPRVTQYF. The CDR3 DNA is TGTGCCAGCAGCTTAGCCCTACTAGCGGGGGGGCCAAGAGTTACGCAGTATTTT.

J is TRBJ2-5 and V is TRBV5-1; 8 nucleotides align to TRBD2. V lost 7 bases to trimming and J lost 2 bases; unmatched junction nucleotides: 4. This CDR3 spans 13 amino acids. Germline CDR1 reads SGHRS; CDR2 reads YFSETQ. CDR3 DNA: TGCGCCAGCCAACTAGCGGAACAAGAGACCCAGTACTTC. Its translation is CASQLAEQETQYF.

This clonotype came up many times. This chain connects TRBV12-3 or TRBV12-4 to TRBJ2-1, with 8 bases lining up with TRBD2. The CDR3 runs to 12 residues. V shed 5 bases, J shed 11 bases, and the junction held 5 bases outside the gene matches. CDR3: CASSGPGGKQFF. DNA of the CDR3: TGTGCCAGCAGTGGACCGGGGGGGAAGCAGTTCTTC.

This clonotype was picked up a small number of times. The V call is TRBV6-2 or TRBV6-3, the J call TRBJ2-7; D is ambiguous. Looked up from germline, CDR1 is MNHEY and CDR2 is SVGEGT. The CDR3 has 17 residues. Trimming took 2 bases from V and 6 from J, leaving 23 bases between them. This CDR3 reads CASSYPKFRPQIAEQYF. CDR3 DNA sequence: TGTGCCAGCAGTTACCCCAAGTTCAGGCCCCAGATTGCCGAGCAGTACTTC.

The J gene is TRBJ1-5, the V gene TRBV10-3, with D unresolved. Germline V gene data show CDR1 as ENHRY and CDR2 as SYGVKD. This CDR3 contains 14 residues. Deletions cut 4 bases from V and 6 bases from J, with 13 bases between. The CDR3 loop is CAISANGRGQPQHF. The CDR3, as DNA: TGTGCCATCAGTGCAAACGGCCGGGGTCAGCCCCAGCATTTT.

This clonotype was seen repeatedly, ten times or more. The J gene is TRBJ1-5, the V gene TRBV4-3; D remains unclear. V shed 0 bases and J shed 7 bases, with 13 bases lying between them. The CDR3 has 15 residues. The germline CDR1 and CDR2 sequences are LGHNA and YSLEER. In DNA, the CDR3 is TGCGCCAGCAGCCAAGATCTCTCCGGACCGCAGCCCCAGCATTTT. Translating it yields CASSQDLSGPQPQHF.

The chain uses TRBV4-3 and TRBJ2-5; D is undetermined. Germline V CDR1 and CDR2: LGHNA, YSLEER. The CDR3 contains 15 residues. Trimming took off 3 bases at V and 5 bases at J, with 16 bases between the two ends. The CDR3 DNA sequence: TGCGCCAGCAGCCAGAACAGAGCCCGAATGGAGACCCAGTACTTC. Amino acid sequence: CASSQNRARMETQYF.

Here the CDR3 DNA reads TGTGCCAGCAGCTCGGCCCCGGGACTAGTTACCGGGGAGCTGTTTTTT. Translated, it gives CASSSAPGLVTGELFF. The genes are TRBV7-2 and TRBJ2-2; the match to TRBD2 covers 8 bases. Germline values: CDR1 SGHTA, CDR2 FQGNSA. Germline trimming cut 4 bases from V and 5 bases from J; bases unmatched to any gene: 9. The CDR3 spans 16 residues.

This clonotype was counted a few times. DNA for the CDR3: TGTGCCGGCTCGAAGGGCGAAAATCAGCCCCAGCATTTT. Translating it yields CAGSKGENQPQHF. This chain uses TRBV6-2 or TRBV6-3 with TRBJ1-5; no clear D. The CDR3 is 13 residues long. The V and J ends lost 11 bases and 4 bases respectively, with 15 bases between them. Per germline, CDR1 MNHEY and CDR2 SVGEGT.

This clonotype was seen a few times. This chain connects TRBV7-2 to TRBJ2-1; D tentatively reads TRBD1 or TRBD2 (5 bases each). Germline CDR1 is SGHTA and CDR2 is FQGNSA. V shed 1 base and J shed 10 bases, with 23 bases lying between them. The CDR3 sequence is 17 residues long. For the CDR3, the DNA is TGTGCCAGCAGCTTAGGGCGCGGTCTAACGAGGGACCACGAGCAGTTCTTC. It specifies CASSLGRGLTRDHEQFF.